This T cell receptor beta chain was found in a study of blood T cell repertoires in COVID-19. Across the study: Samples representing acute and convalescent COVID-19 were sourced from the United States, Italy and Spain. Sources were T cells, B-cell-depleted T cells, or PBMCs; the material itself was cDNA or gDNA.

Germline V CDR1 and CDR2: SGHVS, FQNEAQ. V gave up 2 bases and J gave up 2 bases; unmatched junction bases: 2. The CDR3 is made up of 14 amino acids. Study processing details: Estimates of nucleated cell counts were drawn from the amplification of reference gene primers. Produced via immunoSEQ multiplex PCR; TCRdb's table is partial and in-frame only. Clonal size and the V and J genes are those of that table, whereas D and trimming came from the DNA. The table includes 85,000 to 110,000 clones, approximately 84% detected once. The sample consisted of peripheral blood. The chain combines TRBV7-8 with TRBJ2-7; TRBD2 agrees at 8 bases. This TCR came from a human donor in a cohort sampled during active COVID-19. The CDR3 sequence is CASSLSGGTYEQYF. DNA for the CDR3: TGTGCCAGCAGCTTAAGCGGGGGCACCTACGAGCAGTACTTC.